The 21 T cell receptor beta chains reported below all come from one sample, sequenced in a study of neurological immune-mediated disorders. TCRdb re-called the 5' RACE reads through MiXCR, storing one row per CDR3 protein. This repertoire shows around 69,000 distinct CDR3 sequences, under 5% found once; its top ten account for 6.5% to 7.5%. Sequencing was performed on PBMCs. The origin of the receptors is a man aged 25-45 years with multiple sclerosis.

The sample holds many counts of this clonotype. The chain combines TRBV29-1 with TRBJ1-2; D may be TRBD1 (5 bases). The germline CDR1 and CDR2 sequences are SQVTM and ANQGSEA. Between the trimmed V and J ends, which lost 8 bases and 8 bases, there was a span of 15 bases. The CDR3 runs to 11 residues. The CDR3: CSLRGTQGYTF. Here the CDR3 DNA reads TGCAGCCTAAGGGGTACTCAAGGCTACACCTTC.

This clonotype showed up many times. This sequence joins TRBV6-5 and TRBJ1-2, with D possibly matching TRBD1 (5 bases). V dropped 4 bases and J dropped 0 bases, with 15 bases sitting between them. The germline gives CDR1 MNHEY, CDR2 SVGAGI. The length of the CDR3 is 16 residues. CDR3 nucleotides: TGTGCCAGCAGTTTTACATCGACAGTAGCTAACTATGGCTACACCTTC. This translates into CASSFTSTVANYGYTF.

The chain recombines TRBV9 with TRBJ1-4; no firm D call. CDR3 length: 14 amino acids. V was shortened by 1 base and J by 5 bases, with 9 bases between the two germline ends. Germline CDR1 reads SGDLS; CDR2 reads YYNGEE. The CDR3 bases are TGTGCCAGCAGCGTAAGGGAAAAAAATGAAAAACTGTTTTTT. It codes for CASSVREKNEKLFF.

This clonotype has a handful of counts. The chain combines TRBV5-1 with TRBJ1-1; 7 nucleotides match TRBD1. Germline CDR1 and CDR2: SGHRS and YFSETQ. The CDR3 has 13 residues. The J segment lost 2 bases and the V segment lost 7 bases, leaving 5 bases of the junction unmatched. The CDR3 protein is CASGRQGNTEAFF. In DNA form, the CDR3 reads TGCGCCAGCGGGAGACAGGGTAACACTGAAGCTTTCTTT.

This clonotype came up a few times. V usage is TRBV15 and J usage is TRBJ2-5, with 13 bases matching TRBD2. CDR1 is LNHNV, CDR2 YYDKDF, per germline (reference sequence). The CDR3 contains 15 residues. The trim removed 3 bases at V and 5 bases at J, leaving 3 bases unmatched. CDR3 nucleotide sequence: TGTGCCACCAGCAGGGGACTAGCGGGGAGCGAGACCCAGTACTTC. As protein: CATSRGLAGSETQYF.

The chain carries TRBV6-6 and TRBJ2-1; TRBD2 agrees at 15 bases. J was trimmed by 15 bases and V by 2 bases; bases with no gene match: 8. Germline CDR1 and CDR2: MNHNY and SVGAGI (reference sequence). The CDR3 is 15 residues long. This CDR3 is CASSYRGTSGGHRFF. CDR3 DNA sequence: TGTGCCAGCAGTTACCGGGGGACTAGCGGGGGGCATAGGTTCTTC.

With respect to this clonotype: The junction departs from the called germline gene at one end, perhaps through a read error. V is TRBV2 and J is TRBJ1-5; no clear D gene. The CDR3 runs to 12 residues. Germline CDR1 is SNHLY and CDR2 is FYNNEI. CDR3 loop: CASKRGNQPQNF. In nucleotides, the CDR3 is TGTGCCAGCAAAAGAGGTAATCAGCCCCAGAATTTT.

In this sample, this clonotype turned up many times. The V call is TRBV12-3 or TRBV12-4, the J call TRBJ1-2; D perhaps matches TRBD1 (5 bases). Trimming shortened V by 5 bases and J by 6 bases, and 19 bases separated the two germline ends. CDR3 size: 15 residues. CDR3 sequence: CASSLSSGARDGYTF. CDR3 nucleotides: TGTGCCAGCAGTCTGAGCTCCGGGGCCCGAGATGGCTACACCTTC.

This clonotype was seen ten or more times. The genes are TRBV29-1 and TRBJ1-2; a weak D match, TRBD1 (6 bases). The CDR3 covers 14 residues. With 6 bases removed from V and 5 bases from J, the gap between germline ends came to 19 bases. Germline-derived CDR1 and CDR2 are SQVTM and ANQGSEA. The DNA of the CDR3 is TGCAGCGTAACCACAGGGATCGTGGGTTATGGCTACACCTTC. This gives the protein CSVTTGIVGYGYTF.

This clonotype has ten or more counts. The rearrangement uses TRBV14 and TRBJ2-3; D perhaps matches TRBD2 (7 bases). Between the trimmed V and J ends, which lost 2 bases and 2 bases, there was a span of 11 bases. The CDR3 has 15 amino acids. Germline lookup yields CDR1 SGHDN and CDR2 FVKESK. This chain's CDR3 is CASSQRGAPTDTQYF. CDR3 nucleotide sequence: TGTGCCAGCAGCCAACGGGGGGCTCCCACAGATACGCAGTATTTT.

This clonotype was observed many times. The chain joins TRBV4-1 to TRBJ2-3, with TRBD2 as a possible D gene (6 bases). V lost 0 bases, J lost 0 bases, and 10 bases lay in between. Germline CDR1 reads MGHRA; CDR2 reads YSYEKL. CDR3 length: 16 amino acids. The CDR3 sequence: CASSQDLAGSTDTQYF. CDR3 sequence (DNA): TGCGCCAGCAGCCAAGATTTGGCGGGGAGCACAGATACGCAGTATTTT.

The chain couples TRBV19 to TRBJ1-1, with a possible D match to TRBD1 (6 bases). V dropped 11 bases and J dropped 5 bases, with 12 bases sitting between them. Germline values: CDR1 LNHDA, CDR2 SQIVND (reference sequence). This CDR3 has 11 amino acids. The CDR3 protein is CAAGGGTEAFF. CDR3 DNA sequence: TGTGCCGCCGGAGGGGGAACTGAAGCTTTCTTT.

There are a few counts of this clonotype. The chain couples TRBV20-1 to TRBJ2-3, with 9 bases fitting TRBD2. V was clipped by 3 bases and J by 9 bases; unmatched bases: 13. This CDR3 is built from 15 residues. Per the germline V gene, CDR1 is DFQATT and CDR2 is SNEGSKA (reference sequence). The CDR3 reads CSASFIAGVSGTQYF. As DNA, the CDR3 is TGCAGTGCTAGTTTCATAGCGGGGGTCTCAGGAACGCAGTATTTT.

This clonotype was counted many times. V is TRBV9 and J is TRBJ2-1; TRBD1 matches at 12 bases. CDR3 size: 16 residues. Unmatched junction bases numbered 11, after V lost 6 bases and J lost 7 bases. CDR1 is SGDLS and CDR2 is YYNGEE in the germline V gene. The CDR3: CASTEGQGALRNEQFF. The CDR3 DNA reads TGTGCCAGCACCGAGGGACAGGGGGCGTTGAGGAATGAGCAGTTCTTC.

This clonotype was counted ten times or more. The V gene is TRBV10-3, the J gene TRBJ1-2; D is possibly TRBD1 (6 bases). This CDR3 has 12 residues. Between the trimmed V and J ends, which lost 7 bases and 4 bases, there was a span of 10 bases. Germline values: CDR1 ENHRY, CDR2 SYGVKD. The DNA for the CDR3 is TGTGCCATCAACAGGGCTGGCTATGGCTACACCTTC. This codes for CAINRAGYGYTF.

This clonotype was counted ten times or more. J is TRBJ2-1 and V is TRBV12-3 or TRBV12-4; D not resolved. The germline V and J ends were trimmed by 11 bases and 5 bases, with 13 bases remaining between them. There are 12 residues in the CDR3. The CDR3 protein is CAPRRADNEQFF. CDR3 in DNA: TGTGCCCCCCGACGGGCGGACAATGAGCAGTTCTTC.

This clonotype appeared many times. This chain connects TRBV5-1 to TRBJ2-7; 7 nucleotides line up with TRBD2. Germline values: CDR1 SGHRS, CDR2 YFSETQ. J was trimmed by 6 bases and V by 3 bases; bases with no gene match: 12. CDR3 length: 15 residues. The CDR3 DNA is TGCGCCAGCAGCTGGGGGGGAAGCGGGGCCCCCGAGCAGTACTTC. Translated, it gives CASSWGGSGAPEQYF.

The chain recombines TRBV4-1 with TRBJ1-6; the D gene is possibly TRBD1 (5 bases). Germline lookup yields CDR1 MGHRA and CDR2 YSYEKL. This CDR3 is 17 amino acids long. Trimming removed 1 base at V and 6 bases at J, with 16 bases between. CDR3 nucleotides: TGCGCCAGCAGCCAAGGGGGTCTAAGGGACCTTAATTCACCCCTCCACTTT. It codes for CASSQGGLRDLNSPLHF.

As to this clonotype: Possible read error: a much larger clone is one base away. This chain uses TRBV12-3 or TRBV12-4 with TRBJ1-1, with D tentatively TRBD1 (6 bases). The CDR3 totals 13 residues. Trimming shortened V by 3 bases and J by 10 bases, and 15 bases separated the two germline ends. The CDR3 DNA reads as TGTGCCAGCAGTTTGAGAACAGGGACCCGAGCTTTCTTT. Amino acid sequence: CASSLRTGTRAFF.

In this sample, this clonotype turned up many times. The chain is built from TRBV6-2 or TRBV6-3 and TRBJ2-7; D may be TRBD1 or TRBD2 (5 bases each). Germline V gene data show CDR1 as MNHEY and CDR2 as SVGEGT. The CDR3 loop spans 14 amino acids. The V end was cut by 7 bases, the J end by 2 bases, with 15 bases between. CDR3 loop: CASKEGRSPYEQYF. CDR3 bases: TGTGCCAGCAAAGAGGGACGGAGCCCCTACGAGCAGTACTTC.

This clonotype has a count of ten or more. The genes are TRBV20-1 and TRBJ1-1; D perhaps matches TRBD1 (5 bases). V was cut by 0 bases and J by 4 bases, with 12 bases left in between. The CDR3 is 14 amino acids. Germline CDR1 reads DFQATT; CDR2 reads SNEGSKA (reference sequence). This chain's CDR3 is CSAREGSGGTEAFF. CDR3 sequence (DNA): TGCAGTGCTAGAGAAGGCTCGGGGGGCACTGAAGCTTTCTTT.